The 27 T cell receptor beta chains below come from one sample, sequenced in a study of cytomegalovirus exposure and HLA in healthy donors. The PCR contained 60 Vbeta and 13 Jbeta primers. Using immunoSEQ multiplex PCR, the repertoire was profiled, and TCRdb retains in-frame clones only, with some absent. The sample lists some 150,000 clones, more than 75% occurring once. Sequencing was carried out using PBMCs. These receptors came from a male donor in good health and CMV-seronegative.

The chain uses TRBV5-8 and TRBJ2-6; D gene ambiguous. The ends were cut back, 7 bases at V and 4 bases at J, with 12 bases in the middle. The CDR3 length is 14 residues. The germline V gene encodes CDR1 SGHTS and CDR2 YDEGEE. The CDR3 DNA sequence: TGTGCCAGCTGCCTTACAGCCGGGGCCAACGTCCTGACTTTC. This sequence encodes CASCLTAGANVLTF.

The CDR3 DNA is TGTGCCAGCAGTCCACTAGCGGGGGCCACAGATACGCAGTATTTT. This encodes CASSPLAGATDTQYF. The chain combines TRBV6-1 with TRBJ2-3, with 11 bases fitting TRBD2. V dropped 5 bases and J dropped 2; count of bases not matched to a gene: 3. Germline lookup yields CDR1 MNHNS and CDR2 SASEGT. The CDR3 extends over 15 amino acids.

The rearrangement uses TRBV7-9 and TRBJ2-1; 7 bases align to TRBD2. Germline trimming cut 5 bases from V and 7 bases from J; bases unmatched to any gene: 11. The CDR3 totals 15 residues. Germline-derived CDR1 and CDR2 are SEHNR and FQNEAQ (reference sequence). The CDR3 region has the DNA TGTGCCAGCAGCCCGAGCGGGGAACCTTCAAATGAGCAGTTCTTC. Its translation is CASSPSGEPSNEQFF.

The chain couples TRBV7-2 to TRBJ1-2; 7 nucleotides line up with TRBD1. The CDR3 runs 13 residues. V dropped 5 bases and J dropped 7; count of bases not matched to a gene: 7. CDR1 and CDR2 (germline): SGHTA, FQGNSA. Here the CDR3 DNA reads TGTGCCAGCAGCATTGGGACAGTCGTTGGCTACACCTTC. Its translation: CASSIGTVVGYTF.

This clone was counted a single time. The J gene is TRBJ1-2, the V gene TRBV21-1; the table's D call TRBD1 went unverified against the DNA. TRBV21-1 is classified as a pseudogene. There are 13 residues in the CDR3. CDR3 residues: CAISHRGADGYTF. In DNA, the CDR3 is TGTGCCATATCCCACAGGGGGGCGGATGGCTACACCTTC.

J is TRBJ1-6 and V is TRBV27; D possibly corresponds to TRBD1 (5 bases). Germline CDR1 and CDR2: MNHEY and SMNVEV (reference sequence). The CDR3 is 17 amino acids. Trimming took off 2 bases at V and 0 bases at J, with 11 bases between the two ends. The CDR3 DNA is TGTGCCAGCAGTTTAGTAGGGGTGGACTCCTATAATTCACCCCTCCACTTT. It is translated as CASSLVGVDSYNSPLHF.

This sequence joins TRBV27 and TRBJ2-1, with D possibly matching TRBD1 (6 bases). V lost 6 bases to trimming and J lost 2 bases, with 17 bases between them. CDR3 length: 16 residues. Looked up from germline, CDR1 is MNHEY and CDR2 is SMNVEV (reference sequence). This CDR3 reads CASSITGSGAYNEQFF. The CDR3 DNA reads TGTGCCAGCAGCATAACAGGGAGCGGCGCCTACAATGAGCAGTTCTTC.

CDR3 in amino acids: CASTKDTSNYGYTF. The CDR3 region has the DNA TGCGCCAGCACTAAGGACACTTCTAACTATGGCTACACCTTC. The J gene is TRBJ1-2, the V gene TRBV5-1; tentative D call: TRBD1 (5 bases). The CDR3 has 14 residues. V lost 6 bases and J 0 bases, leaving 12 bases between the germline ends. Germline V CDR1 and CDR2: SGHRS, YFSETQ.

Relative to its sample, this clone is medium-sized. This sequence joins TRBV4-3 and TRBJ2-1; D is uncertain. V dropped 0 bases and J dropped 9 bases, with 12 bases sitting between them. The CDR3 has 14 residues. The germline gives CDR1 LGHNA, CDR2 YSLEER. Here the CDR3 reads CASSQERLSGEQFF. CDR3 nucleotide sequence: TGCGCCAGCAGCCAAGAGAGGTTGTCGGGTGAGCAGTTCTTC.

This rearrangement joins TRBV5-1 to TRBJ1-1; 8 nucleotides match TRBD1. There are 14 residues in the CDR3. J gave up 1 base and V 6 bases, and 5 bases lay outside the gene matches. Germline CDR1 SGHRS, CDR2 YFSETQ. The CDR3 protein is CASTAGTGNTEAFF. The CDR3 coding sequence is TGCGCCAGCACAGCTGGGACAGGGAACACTGAAGCTTTCTTT.

CDR3 protein: CASSLSGATEAFF. For the CDR3, the DNA is TGTGCCAGCAGTTTATCAGGGGCCACTGAAGCTTTCTTT. This rearrangement joins TRBV27 to TRBJ1-1; the D gene is possibly TRBD1 (5 bases). The V end lost 0 bases, the J end lost 4 bases, and 6 bases lay between the germline ends. Germline V gene sequence: CDR1 MNHEY, CDR2 SMNVEV (reference sequence). This CDR3 comprises 13 residues.

The chain couples TRBV7-2 to TRBJ2-7; the D is unclear. This CDR3 has 14 residues. Trimming shortened V by 1 base and J by 2 bases, and 9 bases separated the two germline ends. Germline assignment: CDR1 SGHTA and CDR2 FQGNSA. The CDR3 DNA reads TGTGCCAGCAGCTTAGTAGACACAACCTACGAGCAGTACTTC. This codes for CASSLVDTTYEQYF.

This clone was observed a few times. The same CDR3 also results from other DNA sequences found in this sample. The chain links TRBV7-8 to TRBJ1-1; D is unresolved. Trimming took off 2 bases at V and 0 bases at J, with 4 bases between the two ends. CDR3 length: 13 amino acids. CDR1 SGHVS and CDR2 FQNEAQ come from the germline V gene. CDR3: CASSLTVNTEAFF. The CDR3 coding sequence is TGTGCCAGCAGCTTAACAGTGAACACTGAAGCTTTCTTT.

This rearrangement joins TRBV19 to TRBJ2-3, with 7 bases fitting TRBD2. This CDR3 has 18 residues. Germline-derived CDR1 and CDR2 are LNHDA and SQIVND (reference sequence). Trimming at V came to 5 bases and at J to 0 bases, leaving 14 bases not matched to a gene. The CDR3 spells CASSPRGASGPSTDTQYF. The CDR3 nucleotides read TGTGCCAGTAGTCCCCGAGGGGCTAGCGGACCTAGCACAGATACGCAGTATTTT.

In this sample, this clone turned up once. The rearrangement uses TRBV11-2 and TRBJ1-2; 9 positions match TRBD1. V lost 6 bases and J lost 6; bases outside the gene matches: 5. This CDR3 region has 13 residues. The germline V gene has CDR1 SGHAT and CDR2 FQNNGV. The CDR3 spells CASRGQGQDGYTF. The CDR3 DNA is TGTGCCAGCAGAGGACAGGGGCAGGATGGCTACACCTTC.

CDR3: CASSLARRDRGRDTQYF. DNA of the CDR3: TGTGCCAGCAGCTTGGCCCGCCGGGACAGGGGTCGGGATACGCAGTATTTT. The chain joins TRBV5-8 to TRBJ2-3; TRBD1 aligns across 10 bases. Looked up from germline, CDR1 is SGHTS and CDR2 is YDEGEE. J lost 6 bases, V lost 0 bases, and 10 bases had no gene match. This CDR3 is 17 amino acids long.

The gene calls are TRBV2 and TRBJ2-5, with 9 bases matching TRBD2. Germline CDR1 reads SNHLY; CDR2 reads FYNNEI. The V and J ends lost 4 bases and 5 bases, in that order; junction bases with no gene match: 8. The CDR3 is 15 residues long. This CDR3 is CASSVGAGGWETQYF. The CDR3 DNA follows: TGTGCCAGCAGTGTCGGAGCGGGGGGATGGGAGACCCAGTACTTC.

This clone was recorded a few times. This rearrangement joins TRBV7-6 to TRBJ1-1; D is possibly TRBD1 (6 bases). Between the trimmed V and J ends, which lost 4 bases and 1 base, there was a span of 16 bases. The germline V gene has CDR1 SGHVS and CDR2 FNYEAQ. The CDR3 sequence is 16 residues long. The CDR3 sequence: CASSSFGGGGNTEAFF. The CDR3 DNA reads TGTGCCAGCAGCTCATTTGGGGGCGGCGGGAACACTGAAGCTTTCTTT. The full variable domain, rest sourced from reference TRBV7-6 and TRBJ1-1, is GAGVSQSPRYKVTKRGQDVALRCDPISGHVSLYWYRQALGQGPEFLTYFNYEAQQDKSGLPNDRFSAERPEGSISTLTIQRTEQRDSAMYRCASSSFGGGGNTEAFFGQGTRLTVV.

The chain couples TRBV27 to TRBJ2-3; D ambiguous. The germline V gene has CDR1 MNHEY and CDR2 SMNVEV (reference sequence). This CDR3 is 12 amino acids long. The V end lost 4 bases, the J end lost 8 bases, and 10 bases lay between the germline ends. CDR3 sequence (DNA): TGTGCCAGCAGTTCTCTAGGAATTACGCAGTATTTT. This gives the protein CASSSLGITQYF.

The V and J genes are TRBV30 and TRBJ2-7; 7 bases agree with TRBD2. The germline CDR1 and CDR2 sequences are GTSNPN and SVGIG (reference sequence). V trimming: 5 bases; J trimming: 5 bases; junction bases outside the gene matches: 3. The CDR3 runs to 11 residues. As DNA, the CDR3 is TGTGCCTGGGGGGGGGAAAACGAGCAGTACTTC. This translates into CAWGGENEQYF.

For this clone: One end of the junction is discordant with germline, which a read error may explain. The rearrangement links TRBV7-7 to TRBJ1-5; 8 nucleotides align to TRBD1. The CDR3 loop spans 13 amino acids. Germline values: CDR1 SSHAT, CDR2 FNYEAQ (reference sequence). The CDR3 loop is CASSPDRDQPQHF. In nucleotides, the CDR3 is TGTGCTAGCAGCCCGGACAGGGATCAGCCCCAGCATTTT.

The rearrangement joins TRBV6-5 to TRBJ2-5, with TRBD1 matching 9 bases. J gave up 2 bases and V 4 bases, and 8 bases lay outside the gene matches. The CDR3 sequence is 16 residues long. Germline V lookup: CDR1 MNHEY, CDR2 SVGAGI. As DNA, the CDR3 is TGTGCCAGCAGTTCCGCCAACAGGGGGCCTCAAGAGACCCAGTACTTC. Its translation is CASSSANRGPQETQYF.

This clone was detected only once. The chain combines TRBV10-1 with TRBJ2-5; the match to TRBD1 covers 9 bases. The end of the DNA is better explained by TRBJ2-7, so the J call may be wrong. This CDR3 has 14 residues. The V gene's germline CDR1 is WNHNN and CDR2 SYGVQD (reference sequence). CDR3 residues: CASSETRTGVEQYF. CDR3 nucleotide sequence: TGCGCCAGCAGTGAGACCCGGACAGGGGTCGAGCAGTACTTC.

This clone appeared a single time. This CDR3 reads CASSYYGTGSPGKLFF. CDR3 coding DNA: TGTGCCAGCAGTTACTATGGGACAGGGAGCCCGGGAAAACTGTTTTTT. The gene calls are TRBV6-5 and TRBJ1-4; 9 nucleotides line up with TRBD1. With 1 base clipped from V and 10 bases from J, the junction kept 10 bases outside the gene matches. This CDR3 contains 16 residues. The germline V gene encodes CDR1 MNHEY and CDR2 SVGAGI.

This rearrangement joins TRBV11-2 to TRBJ1-3, with D uncertain. CDR1 is SGHAT and CDR2 is FQNNGV in the germline V gene. CDR3 length: 16 amino acids. Trimming took 0 bases from V and 0 from J, leaving 9 bases between them. This CDR3 reads CASSLDLTGSGNTIYF. The CDR3 nucleotides are TGTGCCAGCAGCTTAGATCTGACGGGCTCTGGAAACACCATATATTTT.

The chain uses TRBV28 and TRBJ1-2; weak D call: TRBD1 (5 bases). The CDR3 covers 15 residues. V lost 1 base and J 4 bases, leaving 13 bases between the germline ends. Germline V gene lookup returns CDR1 MDHEN and CDR2 SYDVKM. CDR3 residues: CASSLSQGMVYGYTF. The CDR3 nucleotides are TGTGCCAGCAGTTTATCTCAGGGCATGGTCTATGGCTACACCTTC.

This rearrangement joins TRBV15 to TRBJ1-6; possibly TRBD1 for D (5 bases). The CDR3 extends over 14 amino acids. V lost 3 bases to trimming and J lost 6 bases, with 9 bases between them. CDR1 and CDR2 from the germline V gene are LNHNV and YYDKDF (reference sequence). For the CDR3, the DNA is TGTGCCACCAGCAGTTGGAGGGGTAATTCACCCCTCCACTTT. It yields the protein CATSSWRGNSPLHF.